One and the same sample provided the 11 T cell receptor beta chains below, sequenced in a study of blood T cell repertoires in COVID-19 (TCRdb year 2020). Receptor libraries were prepared by the immunoSEQ multiplex PCR assay. What TCRdb holds here is the immuneACCESS table cut down to in-frame rearrangements. Part of the clones is not present; checked against another copy, under half of the missing clones reflect an unresolved V gene, and the others are unexplained. The sample profile shows around 250,000 clones; roughly nine tenths of them were found once. 3.6% of the sample is in the top ten clones. The sample taken for sequencing was peripheral blood. These TCRs come from a man in his late teens or twenties with active or convalescent COVID-19.

V is TRBV3-1 (or the pseudogene TRBV3-2) and J is TRBJ2-3, with 12 nucleotides matching TRBD2. Germline V gene lookup returns CDR1 LGHDT and CDR2 YNNKEL (reference sequence). The CDR3 sequence is 16 residues long. Germline trimming cut 3 bases from V and 6 bases from J; bases unmatched to any gene: 7. Here the CDR3 reads CASSHQLAGGGDTQYF. The CDR3, as DNA: TGTGCCAGCAGCCATCAACTAGCGGGAGGTGGGGATACGCAGTATTTT.

V and J are TRBV29-1 and TRBJ1-5; 7 bases agree with TRBD1. V lost 6 bases, J lost 4 bases, and 3 bases stayed unmatched. The CDR3 totals 12 residues. Germline CDR1 and CDR2: SQVTM and ANQGSEA. The DNA of the CDR3 is TGCAGCGTAGCGACAGGGAATCAGCCCCAGCATTTT. Protein: CSVATGNQPQHF.

The chain employs TRBV7-2 and TRBJ2-1; no definite D call. This CDR3 spans 16 amino acids. V was trimmed by 7 bases and J by 4 bases, leaving 20 bases between them. Per germline, CDR1 SGHTA and CDR2 FQGNSA. CDR3 sequence (DNA): TGTGCCAGCACCGAAACGAACTACGGTCCATACAATGAGCAGTTCTTC. Translating gives CASTETNYGPYNEQFF.

The chain has TRBV6-6 and TRBJ1-5, with a tentative D call TRBD1 (5 bases). CDR1 and CDR2 from the germline V gene are MNHNY and SVGAGI (reference sequence). The CDR3 runs 14 residues. V was shortened by 6 bases and J by 5 bases, with 14 bases between the two germline ends. The CDR3 reads CASSPPGSYQPQHF. In DNA, the CDR3 is TGTGCCAGCAGCCCCCCAGGGTCTTATCAGCCCCAGCATTTT.

The V call is TRBV11-2, the J call TRBJ1-5; D unclear. Trimming left V 0 bases short and J 5 bases short, with 11 bases between. The CDR3 is made up of 15 amino acids. The germline CDR1 and CDR2 sequences are SGHAT and FQNNGV. CDR3 residues: CASSLDTLMDQPQHF. CDR3 nucleotide sequence: TGTGCCAGCAGCTTAGACACACTAATGGATCAGCCCCAGCATTTT. The full variable domain, in which reference TRBV11-2 and TRBJ1-5 provide the parts outside the CDR3, is EAGVAQSPRYKIIEKRQSVAFWCNPISGHATLYWYQQILGQGPKLLIQFQNNGVVDDSQLPKDRFSAERLKGVDSTLKIQPAKLEDSAVYLCASSLDTLMDQPQHFGDGTRLSIL.

This clone appeared a few times. This chain joins TRBV9 and TRBJ2-2; TRBD2 is a possible D gene (6 bases). The CDR3 covers 14 residues. The germline V gene encodes CDR1 SGDLS and CDR2 YYNGEE. V was trimmed by 1 base and J by 5 bases, leaving 9 bases between them. CDR3 sequence (DNA): TGTGCCAGCAGCGTATCCGGGGGAACCGGGGAGCTGTTTTTT. Its translation: CASSVSGGTGELFF. Variable domain in full (rest from reference TRBV9 and TRBJ2-2): DSGVTQTPKHLITATGQRVTLRCSPRSGDLSVYWYQQSLDQGLQFLIQYYNGEERAKGNILERFSAQQFPDLHSELNLSSLELGDSALYFCASSVSGGTGELFFGEGSRLTVL.

The chain combines TRBV6-6 with TRBJ2-5; TRBD2 aligns across 8 bases. Germline loops: CDR1 MNHNY, CDR2 SVGAGI (reference sequence). V lost 2 bases to trimming and J lost 1 base; unmatched junction nucleotides: 3. The CDR3 loop spans 15 amino acids. CDR3 in amino acids: CASSYERGIQETQYF. In DNA, the CDR3 is TGTGCCAGCAGTTACGAGCGGGGGATCCAAGAGACCCAGTACTTC.

The gene calls are TRBV7-9 and TRBJ2-5; 7 nucleotides match TRBD2. Germline V gene lookup returns CDR1 SEHNR and CDR2 FQNEAQ (reference sequence). This CDR3 comprises 15 residues. Unmatched junction bases numbered 7, after V lost 2 bases and J lost 4 bases. CDR3 sequence (DNA): TGTGCCAGCAGCTTAACGGGAACTAGCGTAGAGACCCAGTACTTC. This codes for CASSLTGTSVETQYF.

V and J are TRBV6-5 and TRBJ2-1, with D possibly being TRBD2 (5 bases). V was shortened by 4 bases and J by 6 bases, with 10 bases between the two germline ends. Per the germline V gene, CDR1 is MNHEY and CDR2 is SVGAGI. The CDR3 loop spans 13 amino acids. Here the CDR3 DNA reads TGTGCCAGCAGTTTAGACTACCTCAATGAGCAGTTCTTC. Protein product: CASSLDYLNEQFF.

The chain joins TRBV7-8 to TRBJ2-1; 10 nucleotides agree with TRBD2. The trim removed 1 base at V and 4 bases at J, leaving 13 bases unmatched. Germline V lookup: CDR1 SGHVS, CDR2 FQNEAQ. The CDR3 has 19 amino acids. This CDR3 is CASSLVVPTSGLNYNEQFF. CDR3 in DNA: TGTGCCAGCAGCTTAGTAGTTCCGACTAGCGGGTTGAATTACAATGAGCAGTTCTTC.

V gene TRBV7-9 combines with J gene TRBJ1-4; 8 bases are shared with TRBD1. The CDR3 length is 14 residues. Germline V gene sequence: CDR1 SEHNR, CDR2 FQNEAQ (reference sequence). V shed 7 bases, J shed 8 bases, and the junction held 9 bases outside the gene matches. CDR3 coding DNA: TGTGCCAGCAACACCCTAGGACAGGGAGAAAAACTGTTTTTT. Protein product: CASNTLGQGEKLFF.